This T cell receptor (beta chain) comes out of a study of shared clonotypes between healthy human individuals. Measured with immunoSEQ multiplex PCR; TCRdb has only the in-frame clones, and not every one. Among about 520,000 clones listed, almost 80% were seen once. With 5 bases removed from V and 0 bases from J, the gap between germline ends came to 11 bases. The CDR3 totals 15 residues. Germline-derived CDR1 and CDR2 are SGHAT and FQNNGV. The unsorted samples had roughly 86 million PBMCs used for genomic DNA. What was sequenced was PBMCs. The sequence derives from a woman aged 40 to 55 in good health. Some clones in this sample may be carry-over from other donors' samples. This chain uses TRBV11-2 with TRBJ1-3; a possible D gene is TRBD1 (5 bases). The CDR3 region has the DNA TGTGCCAGCAGCCGGGTTAGGGGCTCTGGAAACACCATATATTTT. Translating it yields CASSRVRGSGNTIYF.